The 31 T cell receptor beta chains below were found in one sample sequenced in a study of T cell repertoires in cytomegalovirus infection. For these TCRs, the target antigens are not known. Each CDR3 protein is one row after TCRdb ran MiXCR on the reads. In the table there are roughly 90,000 distinct CDR3 sequences, around 28% of which are singletons. The material sequenced was CD8+ T cells from cultured PBMCs, taken from culture after CMV antigen stimulation. Every receptor here comes from a human donor in good health (CMV status not recorded). Some clones in this sample may be carry-over from other donors' samples.

V and J are TRBV6-6 and TRBJ2-1, with D tentatively TRBD2 (6 bases). The V end was cut by 5 bases, the J end by 8 bases, with 16 bases between. This CDR3 has 14 amino acids. The germline CDR1 and CDR2 sequences are MNHNY and SVGAGI (reference sequence). The CDR3 loop reads CASSPQRGADEQFF. CDR3 nucleotide sequence: TGTGCCAGCAGTCCGCAGCGCGGGGCGGATGAGCAGTTCTTC.

This clonotype occurred a few times. V gene TRBV12-3 or TRBV12-4 combines with J gene TRBJ2-3; D might be TRBD1 or TRBD2, each matching 7 bases. V gave up 3 bases and J gave up 4 bases, with 17 bases separating them. This CDR3 has 16 residues. In DNA form, the CDR3 reads TGTGCCAGCAGTTTTATCAGGGGGGGCCTCGCAGATACGCAGTATTTT. Its protein product is CASSFIRGGLADTQYF.

Comment on this clonotype: An end of the junction does not agree with germline; a read error may underlie this. The chain couples TRBV5-1 to TRBJ1-1; no firm D call. CDR1 and CDR2 from the germline V gene are SGHRS and YFSETQ. The CDR3 is 13 amino acids. The CDR3 here is CASNLDRVSEAFF. The CDR3 DNA sequence: TGCGCCAGCAACTTGGATAGGGTTTCTGAAGCTTTCTTT.

This chain links TRBV25-1 with TRBJ2-2, with D maybe TRBD2 (5 bases). Germline V CDR1 and CDR2: MGHDK, SYGVNS. The CDR3 has 12 residues. The germline V and J ends were trimmed by 7 bases and 6 bases, with 9 bases remaining between them. This CDR3 is CASTGSSGELFF. In DNA form, the CDR3 reads TGTGCCAGCACGGGGTCTTCCGGGGAGCTGTTTTTT.

This clonotype was seen only a few times. The chain carries TRBV7-6 and TRBJ2-7; 9 nucleotides align to TRBD1. V lost 5 bases and J lost 3; bases outside the gene matches: 8. There are 15 residues in the CDR3. CDR1 and CDR2 from the germline V gene are SGHVS and FNYEAQ. CDR3 bases: TGTGCCAGCAGCATAAACAGGGGGCCAGGCTACGAGCAGTACTTC. Its protein is CASSINRGPGYEQYF.

A few counts support this clonotype. J is TRBJ2-4 and V is TRBV2; D possibly corresponds to TRBD1 (6 bases). Trimming removed 2 bases at V and 6 bases at J, with 11 bases between. The CDR3 runs 14 residues. CDR1 and CDR2 (germline): SNHLY, FYNNEI. In DNA form, the CDR3 reads TGTGCCAGCAGTGAATTTCAGGGGAGAAACATTCAGTACTTC. The encoded protein is CASSEFQGRNIQYF.

The rearrangement uses TRBV4-1 and TRBJ1-1, with 7 nucleotides matching TRBD1. The CDR3 consists of 17 residues. Germline CDR1 MGHRA, CDR2 YSYEKL. The V and J ends lost 1 base and 1 base, in that order; junction bases with no gene match: 9. The CDR3 bases are TGCGCCAGCAGCCAAGGGCCCCCGGGACAGTCGAACACTGAAGCTTTCTTT. Its protein is CASSQGPPGQSNTEAFF.

The chain has TRBV7-1 and TRBJ1-5; D ambiguous. TRBV7-1 is an ORF, with its function uncertain. Deletions cut 10 bases from V and 2 bases from J, with 15 bases between. This CDR3 contains 14 residues. The CDR3 bases are TGTGCCATCGAGCCGGGGTTTGGCAATCAGCCCCAGCATTTT. Protein sequence: CAIEPGFGNQPQHF.

The V and J genes are TRBV12-3 or TRBV12-4 and TRBJ1-1, with 8 bases fitting TRBD1. Germline trimming cut 6 bases from V and 5 bases from J; bases unmatched to any gene: 8. CDR3 length: 14 amino acids. The CDR3 is CASSSTGDWTEAFF. The CDR3 nucleotides are TGTGCCAGCAGCTCGACAGGGGATTGGACTGAAGCTTTCTTT.

This chain links TRBV2 with TRBJ1-2; the match to TRBD1 covers 7 bases. Trimming cost V 4 bases and J 8 bases; bases outside gene matches: 7. The CDR3 length is 13 residues. CDR1 is SNHLY and CDR2 is FYNNEI in the germline V gene. The CDR3 sequence: CASSGGGPLGYTF. Written as DNA, the CDR3 is TGTGCCAGCAGTGGAGGGGGCCCGTTGGGCTACACCTTC.

In this sample, this clonotype turned up a few times. The CDR3 region has the DNA TGTGCCAGCAGCTTCTGGGGGGGCACAGATACGCAGTATTTT. Encoded protein: CASSFWGGTDTQYF. The chain has TRBV11-2 and TRBJ2-3; D might be TRBD2 (6 bases). The ends were cut back, 3 bases at V and 1 base at J, with 8 bases in the middle. The germline V gene encodes CDR1 SGHAT and CDR2 FQNNGV. CDR3 length: 14 amino acids.

This clonotype was seen a handful of times. The chain joins TRBV19 to TRBJ2-3; D is possibly TRBD1 (5 bases). Trimming took off 8 bases at V and 2 bases at J, with 8 bases between the two ends. The germline V gene has CDR1 LNHDA and CDR2 SQIVND (reference sequence). The CDR3 is made up of 12 amino acids. CDR3 region: CASGHNTDTQYF. CDR3 coding DNA: TGTGCCAGTGGACACAACACAGATACGCAGTATTTT.

The rearrangement uses TRBV28 and TRBJ2-2, with 7 positions matching TRBD1. The CDR3 has 14 residues. V shed 7 bases and J 2 bases; nucleotides not matched to a gene: 4. Germline V CDR1 and CDR2: MDHEN, SYDVKM. CDR3 nucleotide sequence: TGTGCCAGCAAACAGGGGCCTAACACCGGGGAGCTGTTTTTT. Its protein is CASKQGPNTGELFF.

This clonotype was counted between two and nine times. The chain joins TRBV7-2 to TRBJ2-1, with D perhaps TRBD1 (5 bases). Germline CDR1 SGHTA, CDR2 FQGNSA. The V and J ends lost 5 bases and 8 bases respectively, with 13 bases between them. This CDR3 region has 13 residues. The CDR3 DNA is TGTGCCAGCAGCCCACTTTCGACAGATGAGCAGTTCTTC. This encodes CASSPLSTDEQFF.

This chain joins TRBV3-1 and TRBJ1-6; 8 nucleotides align to TRBD1. The CDR3 loop spans 16 amino acids. J lost 7 bases, V lost 4 bases, and 9 bases had no gene match. The germline CDR1 and CDR2 sequences are LGHDT and YNNKEL (reference sequence). The CDR3 DNA reads as TGTGCCAGCAGCCCCCCCCGACAGGGGCGGAATTCACCCCTCCACTTT. Protein: CASSPPRQGRNSPLHF.

This rearrangement joins TRBV7-3 to TRBJ1-2; D not resolved. This CDR3 has 13 residues. Germline V gene data show CDR1 as SGHTA and CDR2 as FQGTGA. The V gene lost 1 base and the J gene lost 6 bases, with 9 bases spanning the gap. The CDR3 DNA follows: TGTGCCAGCAGCTTAAGTGGGGAAGATGGCTACACCTTC. It specifies CASSLSGEDGYTF.

This clonotype has just a few counts. This rearrangement joins TRBV12-3 or TRBV12-4 to TRBJ2-1; 10 bases map to TRBD2. This CDR3 contains 15 residues. V was pared by 1 base and J by 8 bases, with 5 bases of the junction left unmatched. This chain's CDR3 is CASSLGRLAGDEQFF. In nucleotides, the CDR3 is TGTGCCAGCAGTTTAGGTCGCCTAGCGGGGGATGAGCAGTTCTTC.

The rearrangement links TRBV19 to TRBJ2-1, with 7 bases identical to TRBD2. Looked up from germline, CDR1 is LNHDA and CDR2 is SQIVND (reference sequence). V dropped 7 bases and J dropped 6; count of bases not matched to a gene: 12. This CDR3 comprises 15 residues. The DNA of the CDR3 is TGTGCCAGTACCCTTAGCGGGCATACTATCAATGAGCAGTTCTTC. Translated: CASTLSGHTINEQFF.

The chain links TRBV6-6 to TRBJ1-1; 8 positions match TRBD1. The CDR3 covers 16 residues. Looked up from germline, CDR1 is MNHNY and CDR2 is SVGAGI (reference sequence). Losses at the gene ends were 2 bases for V and 3 bases for J; bases not matched to a gene: 8. This chain's CDR3 is CASSYRTGTFDTEAFF. For the CDR3, the DNA is TGTGCCAGCAGTTACCGGACAGGGACCTTTGACACTGAAGCTTTCTTT.

This chain uses TRBV2 with TRBJ2-2, with D perhaps matching TRBD2 (6 bases). V was pared by 2 bases and J by 6 bases, with 7 bases between. This CDR3 contains 13 residues. Germline values: CDR1 SNHLY, CDR2 FYNNEI. The chain's CDR3 is CASSEPGAGELFF. CDR3 DNA sequence: TGTGCCAGCAGTGAACCGGGAGCCGGGGAGCTGTTTTTT.

The chain recombines TRBV7-2 with TRBJ2-5; 7 bases are shared with TRBD2. The CDR3 covers 15 residues. CDR1 is SGHTA, CDR2 FQGNSA, per germline. With 1 base clipped from V and 2 bases from J, the junction kept 4 bases outside the gene matches. The CDR3 loop reads CASSLELAVQETQYF. CDR3 in DNA: TGTGCCAGCAGCTTAGAGCTAGCGGTACAAGAGACCCAGTACTTC.

This clonotype came up a few times. The V call is TRBV4-1, the J call TRBJ1-6; no reliable D call. Trimming stripped 4 bases from V and 7 bases from J, with 11 bases between. CDR1 is MGHRA and CDR2 is YSYEKL in the germline V gene. The CDR3 is made up of 14 amino acids. The CDR3 is CASSPPWPNSPLHF. The CDR3 region has the DNA TGCGCCAGCAGCCCCCCCTGGCCGAATTCACCCCTCCACTTT.

This clonotype has more than one count but fewer than ten. V usage is TRBV6-2 or TRBV6-3 and J usage is TRBJ1-1, with D uncertain. This CDR3 region has 14 residues. CDR1 MNHEY and CDR2 SVGEGT come from the germline V gene. With 5 bases removed from V and 1 base from J, the gap between germline ends came to 11 bases. Written as DNA, the CDR3 is TGTGCCAGCAGTGAAGGCTCACCGAACACTGAAGCTTTCTTT. Translation: CASSEGSPNTEAFF.

This clonotype was counted ten times or more. V gene TRBV7-6 combines with J gene TRBJ2-2, with a tentative D call TRBD2 (5 bases). The CDR3 length is 17 residues. CDR1 is SGHVS, CDR2 FNYEAQ, per germline. The V end lost 4 bases, the J end lost 1 base, and 16 bases lay between the germline ends. CDR3 nucleotides: TGTGCCAGCAGCTACCAAGCCGGCGGACTGAACACCGGGGAGCTGTTTTTT. It codes for CASSYQAGGLNTGELFF. Complete variable domain (other parts from reference TRBV7-6 and TRBJ2-2): GAGVSQSPRYKVTKRGQDVALRCDPISGHVSLYWYRQALGQGPEFLTYFNYEAQQDKSGLPNDRFSAERPEGSISTLTIQRTEQRDSAMYRCASSYQAGGLNTGELFFGEGSRLTVL.

This chain links TRBV7-2 with TRBJ1-5; D is uncertain. Germline-derived CDR1 and CDR2 are SGHTA and FQGNSA. The CDR3 extends over 13 amino acids. Trimming stripped 1 base from V and 7 bases from J, with 8 bases between. Here the CDR3 reads CASSLVQSQPQHF. In nucleotides, the CDR3 is TGTGCCAGCAGCTTAGTGCAAAGCCAGCCCCAGCATTTT.

As for this clonotype: This clone may be a read error of a much larger clone one base away. V usage is TRBV29-1 and J usage is TRBJ1-6; tentative D call: TRBD1 (5 bases). The CDR3 length is 17 residues. Germline lookup yields CDR1 SQVTM and CDR2 ANQGSEA. The CDR3 nucleotides read TGCAGCGTTAAAGACAGCCTTACCAGCTCCTATAATTTACCCCTCCACTTT. It codes for CSVKDSLTSSYNLPLHF.

This clonotype was seen at least ten times. This rearrangement joins TRBV12-3 or TRBV12-4 to TRBJ2-1; D may be TRBD2 (5 bases). V was cut by 3 bases and J by 6 bases, with 15 bases left in between. This CDR3 spans 15 amino acids. The CDR3 is CASSLELAGINEQFF. CDR3 nucleotides: TGTGCCAGCAGTTTGGAGCTAGCAGGTATCAATGAGCAGTTCTTC.

This chain uses TRBV7-8 with TRBJ2-3; TRBD2 matches at 12 bases. Germline CDR1 SGHVS, CDR2 FQNEAQ. The CDR3 totals 16 residues. V was pared by 3 bases and J by 6 bases, with 7 bases of the junction left unmatched. This chain's CDR3 is CASSFTSGGLGDTQYF. The CDR3 DNA reads TGTGCCAGCAGCTTTACTAGCGGGGGGTTAGGGGATACGCAGTATTTT. The full variable domain, with the rest looked up from reference TRBV7-8 and TRBJ2-3, is GAGVSQSPRYKVAKRGQDVALRCDPISGHVSLFWYQQALGQGPEFLTYFQNEAQLDKSGLPSDRFFAERPEGSVSTLKIQRTQQEDSAVYLCASSFTSGGLGDTQYFGPGTRLTVL.

This clonotype has just a few counts. This chain connects TRBV11-2 to TRBJ2-7, with 12 positions matching TRBD1. Germline CDR1 reads SGHAT; CDR2 reads FQNNGV. J was trimmed by 6 bases and V by 4 bases; bases with no gene match: 4. The CDR3 has 14 residues. The CDR3 reads CASSSGQGAGEQYF. CDR3 nucleotide sequence: TGTGCCAGCAGCTCGGGACAGGGGGCTGGCGAGCAGTACTTC.

The chain carries TRBV18 and TRBJ2-6; 7 nucleotides match TRBD1. CDR3 length: 18 residues. Per germline, CDR1 KGHSH and CDR2 LQKENI. V was pared by 2 bases and J by 0 bases, with 7 bases of the junction left unmatched. Here the CDR3 reads CASSPLGQQSSGANVLTF. The DNA of the CDR3 is TGTGCCAGCTCACCATTGGGACAGCAGAGCTCTGGGGCCAACGTCCTGACTTTC.

This clonotype turned up a few times. This chain links TRBV6-5 with TRBJ1-1; 7 bases are a match to TRBD1. The CDR3 has 14 amino acids. Germline CDR1 reads MNHEY; CDR2 reads SVGAGI. With 0 bases clipped from V and 4 bases from J, the junction kept 2 bases outside the gene matches. CDR3 loop: CASSYSTGSTEAFF. The CDR3 bases are TGTGCCAGCAGTTACTCGACAGGGTCCACTGAAGCTTTCTTT.